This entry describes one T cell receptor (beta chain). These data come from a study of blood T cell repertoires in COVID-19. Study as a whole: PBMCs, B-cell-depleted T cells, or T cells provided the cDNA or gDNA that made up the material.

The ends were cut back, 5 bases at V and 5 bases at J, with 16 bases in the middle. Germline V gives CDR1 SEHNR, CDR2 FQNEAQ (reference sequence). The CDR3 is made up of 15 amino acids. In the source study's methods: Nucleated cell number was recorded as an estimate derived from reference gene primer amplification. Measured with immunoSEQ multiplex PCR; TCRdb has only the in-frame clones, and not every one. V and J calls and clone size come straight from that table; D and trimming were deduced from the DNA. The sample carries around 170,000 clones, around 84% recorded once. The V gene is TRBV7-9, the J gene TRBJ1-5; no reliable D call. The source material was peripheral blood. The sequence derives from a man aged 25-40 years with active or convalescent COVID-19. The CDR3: CASSPSRLGDQPQHF. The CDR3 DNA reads TGTGCCAGCAGCCCTAGTAGATTAGGTGATCAGCCCCAGCATTTT.